This TCR beta chain emerged from a study of blood T cell repertoires in COVID-19. Study details: Samples taken during acute and convalescent COVID-19 were collected in the United States, Italy and Spain. PBMCs, B-cell-depleted T cells, or T cells were the source of the cDNA or gDNA that made up the material.

The authors' processing: Amplification of reference gene primers was used by the study to estimate nucleated cell counts. Repertoires were generated with immunoSEQ multiplex PCR, while TCRdb's copy carries only in-frame clones and drops some. The V and J calls and clone size come from that table; D and trimming were worked out from the DNA. The table shows 100,000 to 150,000 clones, with approximately 81% occurring only once. The CDR3 covers 13 residues. The V and J ends lost 2 bases and 15 bases, in that order; junction bases with no gene match: 8. The germline CDR1 and CDR2 sequences are SGHTA and FQGNSA.

This chain joins TRBV7-2 and TRBJ2-1, with 9 bases identical to TRBD1. This TCR was recovered from a woman between 50 and 59 years old with acute or convalescent COVID-19. What was sequenced was peripheral blood. The CDR3 is CASSLPQGATPFF. In nucleotides, the CDR3 is TGTGCCAGCAGCTTACCACAGGGGGCAACCCCGTTCTTC.